This is a list of T cell receptor beta chains from one sample in a study of T-cell reconstitution after alpha-beta-depleted transplantation in children. One entry per CDR3 protein results from TCRdb running MiXCR on the PCR reads. The sample records some 200,000 distinct CDR3 sequences, approximately 8% being singletons. The material was PBMCs, mostly from graft donor cells, obtained 360 days after TCRalphabeta/CD19-depleted stem cell transplant. Every receptor here comes from a male patient aged 2 to 9 who had a stem cell transplant for acute myeloid leukemia, so the T cells may come from the graft donor. CDR3s include the opening cysteine and the closing phenylalanine or tryptophan. A D gene is named only where the DNA matches it firmly.

V gene	D gene	CDR3 protein
TRBV20-1	NA	CSARGHPGEQFF
TRBV18	NA	CASSPTQGWDNEQFF
TRBV20-1	TRBD2	CSARDPGGDYNEQFF
TRBV20-1	NA	CSVAGSYNEQFF
TRBV25-1	TRBD1	CASSDGTEYLNTEAFF
TRBV7-9	NA	CASSLANSYEQYF
TRBV5-6	NA	CASSYFQTSSSYNEQFF
TRBV7-3	NA	CASSPTEERPYNEQFF
TRBV20-1	NA	CSAGRGQGELFF
TRBV7-9	NA	CASSYYGGRGNEKLFF
TRBV25-1	TRBD1	CASSDVQGVPGANVLTF
TRBV15	TRBD2	CATSRDGTSWNEQFF
TRBV7-3	TRBD2	CASSLRGLAGGGEQFF
TRBV9	NA	CASSVDRQETQYF
TRBV6-5	NA	CASSYSILSGSSYNEQFF
TRBV6-7	TRBD1	CASSSSPGQGYNEQFF
TRBV20-1	TRBD2	CSARVGGRALNEQFF
TRBV7-8	TRBD1	CASSSRAGQVGNQPQHF
TRBV11-2	NA	CASSSNDGRLRSYNEQFF
TRBV7-7	TRBD1	CASSLAPTGGQETQYF
TRBV4-3	NA	CASSHGRFNLAGQFF
TRBV7-3	TRBD2	CASSLSGGAHNEQFF
TRBV18	TRBD1	CASSPQTGAQETQYF
TRBV29-1	TRBD1	CSVLGQVNTEAFF
TRBV11-3	TRBD2	CASSSGLAGLNNEQFF
TRBV5-4	NA	CASSLAGAGGETQYF
TRBV7-2	NA	CASTLFSMNTGELFF
TRBV12-3/TRBV12-4	TRBD1	CASSSQGRDTEAFF
TRBV7-2	TRBD1	CASSLDTGGYEQFF
TRBV5-1	NA	CASSSLSPGFPEQFF
TRBV20-1	TRBD2	CSARKLAGAWNEQFF
TRBV7-2	NA	CASSLAASSGYEQYF
TRBV18	TRBD2	CASSPPTGLAGEGEQFF
TRBV10-3	TRBD2	CATNLLAEGNEQFF
TRBV12-3/TRBV12-4	TRBD1	CASSKGQGREFGYGYTF
TRBV9	TRBD1	CASSALEGTDYEQYF
TRBV25-1	NA	CASSPLGAGKAFF
TRBV18	TRBD1	CASSPPGGFSYNEQFF
TRBV10-3	NA	CAISEFTSSSTDTQYF
TRBV5-1	TRBD2	CASSLMTSGSYNEQFF